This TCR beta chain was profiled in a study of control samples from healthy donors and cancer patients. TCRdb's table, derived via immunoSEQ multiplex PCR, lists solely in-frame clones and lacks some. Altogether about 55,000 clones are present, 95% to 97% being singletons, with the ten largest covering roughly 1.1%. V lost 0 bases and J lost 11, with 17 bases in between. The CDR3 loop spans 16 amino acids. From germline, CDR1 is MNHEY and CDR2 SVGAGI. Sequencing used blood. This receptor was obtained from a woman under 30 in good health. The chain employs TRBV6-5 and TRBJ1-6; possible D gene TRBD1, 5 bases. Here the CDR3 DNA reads TGTGCCAGCAGTTACTCAGTGACAGTCCGTACTCCACCCCTCCACTTT. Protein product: CASSYSVTVRTPPLHF.